These 32 T cell receptor beta chains were sequenced from one sample in a study of blood T cells in healthy people across ages. With a J-beta primer mix and a sample-barcoded 5' primer, a second PCR ran roughly 6 to 11 cycles. TCRdb processed the 5' RACE reads anew with MiXCR; each CDR3 protein has one entry. The data show about 650,000 distinct CDR3 sequences, with over 40% seen just once and around an eighth held by the top ten. Sequenced: blood. The source of these receptors is a woman older than 75 in good health.

A single count supports this clonotype. The CDR3 DNA sequence: TGTGCCAGCAGCCCACCGACAGGGCGGGGGACAGATACGCAGTATTTT. It specifies CASSPPTGRGTDTQYF. The V call is TRBV28, the J call TRBJ2-3; either TRBD1 or TRBD2 may fit D (7 bases each). The CDR3 covers 16 residues. Germline values: CDR1 MDHEN, CDR2 SYDVKM. Trimming shortened V by 6 bases and J by 3 bases, and 19 bases separated the two germline ends.

This clonotype has just one count. This sequence joins TRBV29-1 and TRBJ2-3; TRBD2 matches at 9 bases. The CDR3 length is 13 residues. CDR1 SQVTM and CDR2 ANQGSEA come from the germline V gene. V was clipped by 4 bases and J by 6 bases; unmatched bases: 5. CDR3 amino acids: CSVVLAGADTQYF. CDR3 bases: TGCAGCGTTGTTTTAGCGGGAGCTGATACGCAGTATTTT.

This clonotype was counted many times. J is TRBJ2-1 and V is TRBV28; D possibly corresponds to TRBD2 (7 bases). In germline, CDR1 is MDHEN, CDR2 SYDVKM. The CDR3 covers 16 residues. Trimming took 6 bases from V and 6 from J, leaving 21 bases between them. DNA for the CDR3: TGTGCCAGCAGGGCTTCCCGGGGGGCAGTTCTCAATGAGCAGTTCTTC. Translation: CASRASRGAVLNEQFF.

The chain recombines TRBV6-4 with TRBJ2-3; D gene ambiguous. The CDR3 extends over 13 amino acids. Germline CDR1 and CDR2: MRHNA and SNTAGT. Trimming stripped 2 bases from V and 0 bases from J, with 3 bases between. Here the CDR3 DNA reads TGTGCCAGCAGTGACAGAAGCACAGATACGCAGTATTTT. This encodes CASSDRSTDTQYF.

This chain connects TRBV2 to TRBJ2-1; D not certain. CDR3 length: 13 residues. The ends were cut back, 5 bases at V and 7 bases at J, with 12 bases in the middle. Germline CDR1 is SNHLY and CDR2 is FYNNEI. CDR3 amino acids: CASSPPRPNEQFF. The CDR3 DNA follows: TGTGCCAGCAGTCCCCCCAGACCTAATGAGCAGTTCTTC.

This rearrangement joins TRBV29-1 to TRBJ2-7; a possible D gene is TRBD2 (5 bases). Germline CDR1 and CDR2: SQVTM and ANQGSEA. The CDR3 runs to 11 residues. Trimming cost V 5 bases and J 4 bases, with 9 bases left between them. DNA of the CDR3: TGCAGCGTTCTTTCGGGGTACGAGCAGTACTTC. Protein: CSVLSGYEQYF.

Of note for this clonotype: A much larger clone lies one base from this, so it may be a read error. This chain links TRBV6-1 with TRBJ2-1; 7 nucleotides line up with TRBD1. Germline V CDR1 and CDR2: MNHNS, SASEGT. The CDR3 has 14 residues. The CDR3 loop reads CASNEVGTDNEQFF. CDR3 in DNA: TGTGCCAGCAATGAAGTCGGGACAGACAATGAGCAGTTCTTC.

The count of this clonotype is one. V and J are TRBV5-1 and TRBJ2-7; a possible D gene is TRBD2 (6 bases). Deletions cut 0 bases from V and 7 bases from J, with 17 bases between. CDR3 length equals 15 residues. The germline V gene encodes CDR1 SGHRS and CDR2 YFSETQ. The CDR3 sequence: CASSLGGVSYNEQYF. CDR3 bases: TGCGCCAGCAGCTTGGGCGGGGTCTCCTACAATGAGCAGTACTTC.

About this clonotype: With a much larger clone just one base away, this may be a read error. This chain links TRBV9 with TRBJ2-1; TRBD1 might be the D (6 bases). The germline CDR1 and CDR2 sequences are SGDLS and YYNGEE. There are 13 residues in the CDR3. The CDR3 DNA reads as TGTACCAGCAGCACGGACAGAAACAATGAGCAGTTCTTC. This translates into CTSSTDRNNEQFF.

The V and J genes are TRBV12-3 or TRBV12-4 and TRBJ2-1, with 11 bases identical to TRBD2. The CDR3 has 16 residues. The ends lost 3 bases at V and 7 bases at J; junction bases unmatched: 8. CDR3 bases: TGTGCCAGCAGTTTCATTCCGGGACTAGCGGCGAATGAGCAGTTCTTC. This codes for CASSFIPGLAANEQFF.

The chain is built from TRBV7-8 and TRBJ1-2; unclear D gene. This CDR3 has 16 amino acids. V shed 4 bases and J shed 0 bases, with 15 bases lying between them. The germline V gene has CDR1 SGHVS and CDR2 FQNEAQ. The CDR3 region has the DNA TGTGCCAGCAGCTCGTCCCTGACACCCACTAACTATGGCTACACCTTC. As protein: CASSSSLTPTNYGYTF.

The gene calls are TRBV5-1 and TRBJ1-4; unclear D gene. CDR3 length: 14 residues. CDR1 is SGHRS and CDR2 is YFSETQ in the germline V gene. Trimming removed 4 bases from V and 0 bases from J, with 7 bases in between. CDR3 residues: CASSADSTNEKLFF. DNA of the CDR3: TGCGCCAGCAGCGCGGATTCAACTAATGAAAAACTGTTTTTT.

Only a few counts were recorded for this clonotype. The chain links TRBV6-1 to TRBJ1-4; 10 bases align to TRBD1. The ends lost 6 bases at V and 5 bases at J; junction bases unmatched: 15. Germline CDR1 is MNHNS and CDR2 is SASEGT. The CDR3 has 18 residues. The CDR3 region has the DNA TGTGCCAGCAGAAGATGGGCCGGGACAGGGGCCATCAATGAAAAACTGTTTTTT. Translating it yields CASRRWAGTGAINEKLFF.

This chain joins TRBV12-3 or TRBV12-4 and TRBJ2-4; perhaps TRBD1 as D (6 bases). V lost 5 bases and J lost 10, with 12 bases in between. This CDR3 is 12 amino acids long. In DNA form, the CDR3 reads TGTGCCAGCAGTGCCACAGGGTATATTCAGTACTTC. Translation gives CASSATGYIQYF.

This clonotype was counted many times. V gene TRBV2 combines with J gene TRBJ2-1, with 9 bases aligning to TRBD1. The junction had 5 bases not matched to a gene; V was cut back by 6 bases and J by 8 bases. Germline-derived CDR1 and CDR2 are SNHLY and FYNNEI. This CDR3 comprises 13 residues. The CDR3 loop reads CASRPTGGDEQFF. DNA of the CDR3: TGTGCCAGCAGACCGACAGGGGGAGATGAGCAGTTCTTC.

This clonotype was observed a handful of times. V usage is TRBV4-1 and J usage is TRBJ1-4; D is perhaps TRBD1 (5 bases). The CDR3 length is 16 residues. The V gene lost 4 bases and the J gene lost 8 bases, with 20 bases spanning the gap. Germline V gene data show CDR1 as MGHRA and CDR2 as YSYEKL. The CDR3 region has the DNA TGCGCCAGCAGCCCCCCCTCCATCGGGGCCGGAGAAAAACTGTTTTTT. Encoded protein: CASSPPSIGAGEKLFF.

With respect to this clonotype: Since a much larger clone is just one base distant, this may be a read error. The rearrangement joins TRBV5-1 to TRBJ2-7; D gene ambiguous. V was cut by 5 bases and J by 5 bases, with 11 bases left in between. The germline gives CDR1 SGHRS, CDR2 YFSETQ. This CDR3 is built from 12 residues. This CDR3 reads CASRREGDEQYF. The CDR3 DNA reads TGCGCCAGCAGACGTGAAGGCGACGAGCAGTACTTC.

The CDR3 protein is CSARPGQGLSLWDQPQHF. The CDR3 nucleotides are TGCAGTGCTAGACCGGGACAGGGGTTGTCCTTATGGGATCAGCCCCAGCATTTT. The V and J genes are TRBV20-1 and TRBJ1-5; 10 bases are a match to TRBD1. CDR3 length: 18 residues. Germline CDR1 reads DFQATT; CDR2 reads SNEGSKA (reference sequence). J gave up 5 bases and V 2 bases, and 15 bases lay outside the gene matches.

Regarding this clonotype: One junction end disagrees with the germline gene, perhaps due to a read error. The genes are TRBV4-1 and TRBJ2-1, with TRBD2 matching 10 bases. The CDR3 is 17 residues long. CDR1 MGHRA and CDR2 YSYEKL come from the germline V gene. The CDR3 DNA follows: TGCGCCAACAGCCAGCTCTCCGGGACTAGCGTCGACAATGAGCAGTTCTTC. The encoded protein is CANSQLSGTSVDNEQFF.

This clonotype was counted once. The genes are TRBV28 and TRBJ1-1; maybe TRBD1 (5 bases). The V end lost 7 bases, the J end lost 9 bases, and 21 bases lay between the germline ends. Germline V lookup: CDR1 MDHEN, CDR2 SYDVKM. This CDR3 is built from 14 residues. CDR3 residues: CASTVGEKLGKAFF. The CDR3 region has the DNA TGTGCCAGCACCGTAGGGGAAAAGCTCGGAAAAGCTTTCTTT.

Note on this clonotype: Just one base apart from a much larger clone, this may be a read error. The chain is built from TRBV11-1 and TRBJ2-1; unclear D gene. The germline CDR1 and CDR2 sequences are SGHAT and FQDESV (reference sequence). Trimming cost V 2 bases and J 11 bases, with 16 bases left between them. This CDR3 region has 14 residues. The CDR3 DNA reads as TGTGCCAGCAGCTTAATGGCCGCGAGGATGCAGCAGTTCTTC. This gives the protein CASSLMAARMQQFF.

This clonotype was observed at least ten times. The chain recombines TRBV9 with TRBJ2-5; D gene uncertain. Germline loops: CDR1 SGDLS, CDR2 YYNGEE. Trimming took off 0 bases at V and 0 bases at J, with 3 bases between the two ends. The CDR3 consists of 13 residues. CDR3 region: CASSVAHQETQYF. CDR3 sequence (DNA): TGTGCCAGCAGCGTAGCCCACCAAGAGACCCAGTACTTC.

The J gene is TRBJ2-7, the V gene TRBV28; TRBD2 agrees at 8 bases. Germline V gene sequence: CDR1 MDHEN, CDR2 SYDVKM. With V trimmed by 9 bases and J by 4 bases, 11 bases remained unmatched. The CDR3 runs 14 residues. The CDR3, as DNA: TGTGCCAGTACTAGCGGACAGCTTCCTTACGAGCAGTACTTC. Amino acids: CASTSGQLPYEQYF.

This chain uses TRBV20-1 with TRBJ2-1; 8 bases map to TRBD2. V was clipped by 3 bases and J by 7 bases; unmatched bases: 11. CDR3 length: 15 residues. In germline, CDR1 is DFQATT, CDR2 SNEGSKA (reference sequence). CDR3 residues: CSASSWGLVLNEQFF. The CDR3 DNA reads as TGCAGTGCTAGTTCATGGGGACTAGTTTTAAATGAGCAGTTCTTC.

This clonotype came up many times. This may stem from a read error, because a much larger clone lies one nucleotide away. V is TRBV12-3 or TRBV12-4 and J is TRBJ2-1, with TRBD2 matching 12 bases. The better agreement between TRBJ2-7 and the DNA end casts doubt on the J call. The length of the CDR3 is 19 residues. The CDR3 reads CASSPGRLAGDSSYNEQYF. The CDR3 DNA reads TGTGCCAGCAGTCCCGGTCGACTAGCGGGGGACAGCTCCTACAATGAGCAGTACTTC.

This clonotype was observed a few times. The genes are TRBV5-1 and TRBJ2-5, with D hard to call. The CDR3 runs to 12 residues. The germline V and J ends were trimmed by 7 bases and 2 bases, with 9 bases remaining between them. Germline values: CDR1 SGHRS, CDR2 YFSETQ. CDR3 region: CASAPKQETQYF. The CDR3 nucleotides read TGCGCCAGCGCCCCAAAACAAGAGACCCAGTACTTC.

This clonotype has at least ten counts. J is TRBJ2-5 and V is TRBV7-2; D is possibly TRBD1 (5 bases). Germline-derived CDR1 and CDR2 are SGHTA and FQGNSA. The CDR3 spans 13 residues. The V end lost 8 bases, the J end lost 1 base, and 11 bases lay between the germline ends. The CDR3 protein is CASVRQLQETQYF. The CDR3 DNA follows: TGTGCCAGCGTACGACAGCTCCAAGAGACCCAGTACTTC. Looking up the rest from reference TRBV7-2 and TRBJ2-5 gives the full variable domain: GAGVSQSPSNKVTEKGKDVELRCDPISGHTALYWYRQSLGQGLEFLIYFQGNSAPDKSGLPSDRFSAERTGGSVSTLTIQRTQQEDSAVYLCASVRQLQETQYFGPGTRLLVL.

A remark on this clonotype: This may arise from a read error, as a much more abundant clone is one base away. V is TRBV6-5 and J is TRBJ2-1; TRBD2 might be the D (6 bases). The length of the CDR3 is 12 residues. Germline CDR1 is MNHEY and CDR2 is SVGAGI. The V end lost 11 bases, the J end lost 7 bases, and 15 bases lay between the germline ends. DNA for the CDR3: TGTGCCGACCTGACGGGAGATAATGAGCAGTTCTTC. Translated: CADLTGDNEQFF.

The rearrangement uses TRBV14 and TRBJ2-7; 9 bases are a match to TRBD2. Germline V gene sequence: CDR1 SGHDN, CDR2 FVKESK. This CDR3 has 14 amino acids. The V gene end was trimmed by 2 bases and the J gene end by 8 bases; junction bases not matched to a gene: 7. The CDR3 nucleotides are TGTGCCAGCAGCCAATCGGGGCTAGCGGGGAAGCAGTACTTC. It is translated as CASSQSGLAGKQYF.

This clonotype has just one count. A clone one base away is much larger, so this may be a read error. The chain joins TRBV5-1 to TRBJ2-1; tentatively, D is TRBD1 or TRBD2 (6 bases each). The CDR3 sequence is 14 residues long. Germline assignment: CDR1 SGHRS and CDR2 YFSETQ. In nucleotides, the CDR3 is TGCGCCAGCAGCGGGGGGCTAAACTACGATGAGCAGTTCTTC. Protein product: CASSGGLNYDEQFF. Based on the CDR3 plus reference TRBV5-1 and TRBJ2-1, the full variable domain is KAGVTQTPRYLIKTRGQQVTLSCSPISGHRSVSWYQQTPGQGLQFLFEYFSETQRNKGNFPGRFSGRQFSNSRSEMNVSTLELGDSALYLCASSGGLNYDEQFFGPGTRLTVL.

The chain uses TRBV7-3 and TRBJ1-1, with 7 bases lining up with TRBD1. The CDR3 is 14 residues long. Germline V gives CDR1 SGHTA, CDR2 FQGTGA. The trim removed 6 bases at V and 1 base at J, leaving 5 bases unmatched. The CDR3 protein is CASSPGGSNTEAFF. The CDR3 DNA reads as TGTGCCAGCAGTCCAGGGGGTTCGAACACTGAAGCTTTCTTT.

CDR3 in amino acids: CASSLPGDRFYEQYF. Written as DNA, the CDR3 is TGCGCCAGCAGCCTCCCGGGGGACAGGTTTTACGAGCAGTACTTC. The chain joins TRBV5-1 to TRBJ2-7; 8 bases agree with TRBD1. The V gene's germline CDR1 is SGHRS and CDR2 YFSETQ. The CDR3 length is 15 residues. Germline trimming cut 4 bases from V and 4 bases from J; bases unmatched to any gene: 10.